This T cell receptor (beta chain) was sequenced for a study of CD8+ T cells in alopecia areata. By share of the sample, this clone is medium-sized (0.01 to 0.1%). Germline trimming cut 6 bases from V and 2 bases from J; bases unmatched to any gene: 5. Looked up from germline, CDR1 is KGHSH and CDR2 is LQKENI. This CDR3 has 14 residues. Sequencing used cDNA as its template, made by extracting RNA and reverse transcribing it. TCRdb's copy holds only in-frame clones and misses some; the assay was immunoSEQ multiplex PCR. In the table there are over 110,000 clones, around 49% of which are singletons. From alopecia areata patients, lesional scalp punch biopsies and peripheral blood were collected.

J is TRBJ2-3 and V is TRBV18, with 7 positions matching TRBD2. This material consisted of CD4+ T cells sorted from blood, taken at week 0. The sequence derives from a human donor with alopecia areata. CDR3 bases: TGTGCCAGCTCGAGCCTAGCGGTCACAGATACGCAGTATTTT. Its protein product is CASSSLAVTDTQYF.